These 5 T cell receptor beta chains originate from one sample sequenced in a study of post-analysis software for immune sequencing data. Regarding the study as a whole: Patients showed TRBV5-6, TRBV5-1 and TRBV20-1 among roughly 5 TRBV segments more frequent than in controls.

Unique molecular identifiers had been added to the TCR beta cDNA libraries. TCRdb re-derived calls from the PCR reads in MiXCR, one entry per CDR3 protein. The profile covers approximately 730,000 distinct CDR3 sequences, with 40% to 55% appearing a single time and approximately 5% taken by the ten largest. Their specific antigens are unknown. Sequenced sample: blood. The receptors shown here come from a girl under 18 with multiple sclerosis.

The chain links TRBV6-5 to TRBJ2-7, with 10 bases fitting TRBD2. The V and J ends lost 6 bases and 6 bases, in that order; junction bases with no gene match: 8. CDR3 length: 14 amino acids. Germline lookup yields CDR1 MNHEY and CDR2 SVGAGI. The CDR3 here is CASRSPRTSGEQYF. The CDR3 DNA reads TGTGCCAGCAGATCACCTAGGACTAGCGGCGAGCAGTACTTC.

This clonotype appeared a few times. The chain combines TRBV5-6 with TRBJ2-5, with 11 nucleotides matching TRBD1. In germline, CDR1 is SGHDT, CDR2 YYEEEE. V lost 4 bases to trimming and J lost 11 bases; unmatched junction nucleotides: 10. The CDR3 totals 14 residues. The DNA of the CDR3 is TGTGCCAGCAGCCCGGGGACAGGGGGTTTTGAGCAGTACTTC. Translation: CASSPGTGGFEQYF. Full variable domain (outside the CDR3, taken from reference TRBV5-6 and TRBJ2-5): DAGVTQSPTHLIKTRGQQVTLRCSPKSGHDTVSWYQQALGQGPQFIFQYYEEEERQRGNFPDRFSGHQFPNYSSELNVNALLLGDSALYLCASSPGTGGFEQYFGPGTRLLVL.

The rearrangement links TRBV5-1 to TRBJ2-1; TRBD1 agrees at 7 bases. V lost 0 bases and J lost 12; bases outside the gene matches: 12. Germline V gene lookup returns CDR1 SGHRS and CDR2 YFSETQ. The CDR3 has 15 amino acids. The CDR3 nucleotides read TGCGCCAGCAGCTTGGCAAAGACAGGGTGGGGTGGGCAGTTCTTC. Translation gives CASSLAKTGWGGQFF.

This sequence joins TRBV24-1 and TRBJ2-2; no clear D. Germline CDR1 KGHDR, CDR2 SFDVKD. Trimming removed 3 bases from V and 0 bases from J, with 10 bases in between. The CDR3 runs 16 residues. The CDR3 reads CATSDGRTANTGELFF. For the CDR3, the DNA is TGTGCCACCAGTGATGGAAGGACGGCGAACACCGGGGAGCTGTTTTTT.

The genes are TRBV5-1 and TRBJ2-7, with D perhaps TRBD1 (5 bases). Trimming took 4 bases from V and 0 from J, leaving 14 bases between them. In germline, CDR1 is SGHRS, CDR2 YFSETQ. The length of the CDR3 is 15 residues. As DNA, the CDR3 is TGCGCCAGCAGCGTAACGACAGATTCCTCCTACGAGCAGTACTTC. This codes for CASSVTTDSSYEQYF.